The 9 T cell receptor beta chains in this list originate from one sample, sequenced in a study of early T cells in non-severe SARS-CoV-2 infection. Via MiXCR, TCRdb re-called the 5' RACE reads, giving one row per CDR3 protein. The sample carries 70,000 to 90,000 distinct CDR3 sequences, about 9.4% recorded once. This sample comprised whole blood, obtained at baseline. Receptors were obtained from an adult who was a healthcare worker with PCR-confirmed SARS-CoV-2 infection or an uninfected control (not recorded which).

This clonotype has only a few counts. The V gene is TRBV7-2, the J gene TRBJ2-1; 13 bases are a match to TRBD2. This CDR3 contains 16 residues. The V gene's germline CDR1 is SGHTA and CDR2 FQGNSA. V shed 5 bases and J 9 bases; nucleotides not matched to a gene: 10. The DNA of the CDR3 is TGTGCCAGCAGCCCCAGGACTAGCGGGAGAAGTATTGAGCAGTTCTTC. Translation: CASSPRTSGRSIEQFF.

The genes are TRBV7-2 and TRBJ2-3, with D uncertain. The germline gives CDR1 SGHTA, CDR2 FQGNSA. The V end was cut by 2 bases, the J end by 0 bases, with 15 bases between. The CDR3 has 17 residues. The CDR3 reads CASSLMVTTLSTDTQYF. As DNA, the CDR3 is TGTGCCAGCAGCTTAATGGTGACAACCCTGAGCACAGATACGCAGTATTTT.

V and J are TRBV20-1 and TRBJ2-3, with D perhaps matching TRBD1 (6 bases). Germline assignment: CDR1 DFQATT and CDR2 SNEGSKA (reference sequence). CDR3 length: 13 residues. V lost 3 bases, J lost 5 bases, and 12 bases lay in between. The CDR3 region has the DNA TGCAGTGCTAGGGGGGCCGGAGGAGATACGCAGTATTTT. It codes for CSARGAGGDTQYF.

This clonotype was counted between two and nine times. V and J are TRBV7-9 and TRBJ2-1; 11 nucleotides align to TRBD2. Unmatched junction bases numbered 5, after V lost 5 bases and J lost 2 bases. The CDR3 is 16 residues long. Germline values: CDR1 SEHNR, CDR2 FQNEAQ (reference sequence). CDR3 loop: CASSQNSGRAYNEQFF. The CDR3 DNA reads TGTGCCAGCAGCCAGAATAGCGGGAGGGCCTACAATGAGCAGTTCTTC.

This clonotype showed up just a few times. The chain is built from TRBV6-2 or TRBV6-3 and TRBJ1-5; D is ambiguous. Germline V lookup: CDR1 MNHEY, CDR2 SVGEGT. Trimming left V 2 bases short and J 8 bases short, with 4 bases between. The CDR3 is made up of 11 amino acids. CDR3 sequence reads: CASSYGKPQHF. The CDR3, as DNA: TGTGCCAGCAGTTACGGGAAGCCCCAGCATTTT.

V usage is TRBV30 and J usage is TRBJ1-2, with D unresolved. Looked up from germline, CDR1 is GTSNPN and CDR2 is SVGIG (reference sequence). Trimming left V 1 base short and J 4 bases short, with 4 bases between. The CDR3 is 11 amino acids. The CDR3 spells CAWSDIYGYTF. CDR3 DNA: TGTGCCTGGAGTGACATCTATGGCTACACCTTC.

The rearrangement uses TRBV18 and TRBJ1-5; D remains ambiguous. Trimming took off 1 base at V and 0 bases at J, with 7 bases between the two ends. CDR1 is KGHSH, CDR2 LQKENI, per germline. CDR3 length equals 15 residues. In nucleotides, the CDR3 is TGTGCCAGCTCACCACGGCATCCTAGCAATCAGCCCCAGCATTTT. Translation gives CASSPRHPSNQPQHF.

This clonotype was detected many times. J is TRBJ2-5 and V is TRBV5-1, with D perhaps matching TRBD1 (5 bases). From germline, CDR1 is SGHRS and CDR2 YFSETQ. V gave up 5 bases and J gave up 2 bases, with 13 bases separating them. The CDR3 is made up of 14 amino acids. CDR3 sequence reads: CASRPPTEQETQYF. CDR3 nucleotide sequence: TGCGCCAGCAGACCGCCGACAGAGCAAGAGACCCAGTACTTC. The whole variable domain, remainder taken from reference TRBV5-1 and TRBJ2-5, is KAGVTQTPRYLIKTRGQQVTLSCSPISGHRSVSWYQQTPGQGLQFLFEYFSETQRNKGNFPGRFSGRQFSNSRSEMNVSTLELGDSALYLCASRPPTEQETQYFGPGTRLLVL.

The table lists this clonotype with many counts. The chain links TRBV24-1 to TRBJ2-5; perhaps D is TRBD1 or TRBD2 (5 bases each). The CDR3 is 14 amino acids. Trimming removed 2 bases at V and 0 bases at J, with 6 bases between. The V gene's germline CDR1 is KGHDR and CDR2 SFDVKD. The CDR3 DNA reads TGTGCCACCAGTGATTCGGGACACCAAGAGACCCAGTACTTC. Amino acids: CATSDSGHQETQYF.